This section outlines one TCR beta chain sequence together with its context. The junction and the germline gene differ at one end; a read error may be behind it. This entry comes from a study of tumor-infiltrating lymphocytes in primary liver carcinoma. Total RNA amounting to around 540 ng was the source from which TCR beta cDNA was made with a constant-region primer. What produced the TCR beta libraries was three nested multiplex PCR rounds using slightly modified ARM-PCR. TRBV1-TRBV30 forward and Cbeta reverse primers drove the first two roughly 10-cycle rounds. TCRdb used MiXCR to reprocess the multiplex PCR reads, holding one entry per CDR3 protein. The sample lists about 180,000 distinct CDR3 sequences, 60% occurring once. Germline DNA was also extracted, and blood RNA derived from unsorted whole blood. CDR1 is SGHAT, CDR2 FQNNGV, per germline. The CDR3 extends over 14 amino acids.

The chain is built from TRBV11-2 and TRBJ2-1; D is undetermined. Source material: peripheral blood. This clonotype was obtained from a middle-aged man with primary liver carcinoma and hepatitis B virus infection. The CDR3 bases are TGTGCCGGCAGCTTAGTCGCAGGTTACAATGAGCAGTTCTTC. Translation gives CAGSLVAGYNEQFF.